There are a few counts of the clone carrying this T cell receptor (beta chain). No antigen is known for it. The data were obtained in a study of T-cell memory formation after mild COVID-19. Study-wide results and caveats: The SARS-CoV-2 specificity of second-wave clones reaching peak at day 37 remained unverified.

Each CDR3 protein gets one entry after TCRdb re-called the 5' RACE reads with MiXCR. The sample shows 300,000 to 350,000 distinct CDR3 sequences, 14% of them seen only once. V gave up 4 bases and J gave up 11 bases; unmatched junction bases: 7. Germline V gives CDR1 SGHRS, CDR2 YFSETQ. This CDR3 region has 13 residues. The chain couples TRBV5-1 to TRBJ1-5, with 9 bases that match TRBD1. The sequence was obtained from a man between 18 and 35 years old who had mild COVID-19 (a few samples of this study predate the infection). Cell type and time point are not known. The material sequenced was PBMCs or a T cell subset sorted from them (not recorded which). CDR3 nucleotide sequence: TGCGCCAGCAGCGGGACAGGGCCCGAGACCCAGCATTTT. The encoded protein is CASSGTGPETQHF.